This entry is about one T cell receptor (beta chain). The data originate from a study of technical replicates of blood from four donors. This CDR3 is 14 amino acids long. Germline-derived CDR1 and CDR2 are LNHNV and YYDKDF (reference sequence). V dropped 1 base and J dropped 1 base, with 8 bases sitting between them. Profiled with immunoSEQ multiplex PCR; TCRdb holds only in-frame clones, not every one. The table has 60,000 to 70,000 clones, approximately 86% seen once; the top ten hold more than 4.5%. Sequencing was carried out using PBMCs. The clonotype originates from a human donor in good health. Some clones in this sample may be carry-over from other donors' samples. V gene TRBV15 combines with J gene TRBJ2-7; D gene uncertain. CDR3 protein: CATSRASRSYEQYF. In nucleotides, the CDR3 is TGTGCCACCAGCAGAGCGTCCCGTTCCTACGAGCAGTACTTC.